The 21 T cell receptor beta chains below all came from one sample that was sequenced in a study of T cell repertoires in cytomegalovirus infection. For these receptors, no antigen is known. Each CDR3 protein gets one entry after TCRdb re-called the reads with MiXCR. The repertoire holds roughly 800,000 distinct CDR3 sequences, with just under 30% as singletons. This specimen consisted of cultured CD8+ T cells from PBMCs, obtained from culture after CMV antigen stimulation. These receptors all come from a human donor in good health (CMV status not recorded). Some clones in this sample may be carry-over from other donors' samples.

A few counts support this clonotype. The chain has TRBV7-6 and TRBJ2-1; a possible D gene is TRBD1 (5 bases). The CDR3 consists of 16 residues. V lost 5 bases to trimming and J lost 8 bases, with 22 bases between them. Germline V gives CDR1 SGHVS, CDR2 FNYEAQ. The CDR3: CASSARDRAPGDEQFF. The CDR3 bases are TGTGCCAGCAGCGCCCGTGACAGAGCCCCGGGCGATGAGCAGTTCTTC.

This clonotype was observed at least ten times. In DNA, the CDR3 is TGTGCCAGCAGCACGTATGGGGCCAACGTCCTGACTTTC. Translation: CASSTYGANVLTF. The chain joins TRBV7-6 to TRBJ2-6; D gene uncertain. The V and J ends lost 5 bases and 3 bases respectively, with 5 bases between them. CDR3 length equals 13 residues. CDR1 and CDR2 (germline): SGHVS, FNYEAQ.

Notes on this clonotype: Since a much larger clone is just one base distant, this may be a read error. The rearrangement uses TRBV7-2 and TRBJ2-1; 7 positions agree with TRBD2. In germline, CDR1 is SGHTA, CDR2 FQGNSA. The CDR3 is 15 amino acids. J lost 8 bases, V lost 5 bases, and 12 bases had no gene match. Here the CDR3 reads CASSPSGEAGDEQFF. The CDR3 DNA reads TGTGCCAGCAGCCCTAGTGGGGAGGCGGGGGATGAGCAGTTCTTC.

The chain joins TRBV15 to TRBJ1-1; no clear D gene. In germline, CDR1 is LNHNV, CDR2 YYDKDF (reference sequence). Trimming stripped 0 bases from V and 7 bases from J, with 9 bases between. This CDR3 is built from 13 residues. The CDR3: CATSRDLAVEAFF. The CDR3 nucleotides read TGTGCCACCAGCAGAGATCTGGCAGTTGAAGCTTTCTTT.

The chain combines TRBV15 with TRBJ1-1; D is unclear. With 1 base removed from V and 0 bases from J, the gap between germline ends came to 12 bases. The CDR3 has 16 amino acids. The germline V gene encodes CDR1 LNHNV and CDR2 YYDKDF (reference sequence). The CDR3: CATSRGTQRMNTEAFF. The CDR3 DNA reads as TGTGCCACCAGCAGAGGAACACAGCGCATGAACACTGAAGCTTTCTTT. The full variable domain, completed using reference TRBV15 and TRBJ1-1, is DAMVIQNPRYQVTQFGKPVTLSCSQTLNHNVMYWYQQKSSQAPKLLFHYYDKDFNNEADTPDNFQSRRPNTSFCFLDIRSPGLGDTAMYLCATSRGTQRMNTEAFFGQGTRLTVV.

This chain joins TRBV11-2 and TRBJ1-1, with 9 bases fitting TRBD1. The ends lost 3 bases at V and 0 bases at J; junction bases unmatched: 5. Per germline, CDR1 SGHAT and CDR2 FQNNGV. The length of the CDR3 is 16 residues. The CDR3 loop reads CASSFWDRELNTEAFF. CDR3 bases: TGTGCCAGCAGCTTTTGGGACAGGGAATTGAACACTGAAGCTTTCTTT.

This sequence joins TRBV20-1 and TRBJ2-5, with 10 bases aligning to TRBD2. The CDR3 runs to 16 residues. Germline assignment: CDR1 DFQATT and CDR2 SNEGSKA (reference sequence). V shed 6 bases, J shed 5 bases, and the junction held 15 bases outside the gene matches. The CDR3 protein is CSAQRVLAGAGETQYF. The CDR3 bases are TGCAGTGCCCAGAGGGTCCTAGCGGGGGCGGGTGAGACCCAGTACTTC.

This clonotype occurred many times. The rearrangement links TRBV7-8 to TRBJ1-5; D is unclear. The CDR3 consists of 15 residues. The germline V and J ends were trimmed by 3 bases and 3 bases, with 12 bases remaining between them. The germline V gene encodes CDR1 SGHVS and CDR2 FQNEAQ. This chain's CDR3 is CASSFGTNFNQPQHF. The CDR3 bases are TGTGCCAGCAGCTTCGGCACCAACTTCAATCAGCCCCAGCATTTT.

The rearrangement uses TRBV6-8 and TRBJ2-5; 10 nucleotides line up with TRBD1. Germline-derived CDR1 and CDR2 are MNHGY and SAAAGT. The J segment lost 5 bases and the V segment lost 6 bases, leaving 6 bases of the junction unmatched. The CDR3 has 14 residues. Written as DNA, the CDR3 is TGTGCCAGCAGCGATGACAGGGGGCTTGAGACCCAGTACTTC. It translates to CASSDDRGLETQYF.

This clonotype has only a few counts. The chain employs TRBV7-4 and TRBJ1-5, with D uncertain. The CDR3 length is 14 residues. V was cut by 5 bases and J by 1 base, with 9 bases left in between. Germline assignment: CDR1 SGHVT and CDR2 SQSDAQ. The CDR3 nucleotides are TGTGCCAGCAGCCCGGCGCAGAGCAATCAGCCCCAGCATTTT. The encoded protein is CASSPAQSNQPQHF.

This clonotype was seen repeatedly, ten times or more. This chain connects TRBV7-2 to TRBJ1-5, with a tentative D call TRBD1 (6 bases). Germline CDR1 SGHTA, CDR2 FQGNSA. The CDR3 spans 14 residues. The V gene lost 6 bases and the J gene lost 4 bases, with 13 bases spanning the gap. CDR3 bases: TGTGCCAGCAGTCCACAGGGACCAAATCAGCCCCAGCATTTT. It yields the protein CASSPQGPNQPQHF.

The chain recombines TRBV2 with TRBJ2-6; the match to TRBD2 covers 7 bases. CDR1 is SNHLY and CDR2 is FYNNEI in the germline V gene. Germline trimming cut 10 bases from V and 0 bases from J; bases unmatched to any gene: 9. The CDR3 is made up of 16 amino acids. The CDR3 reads CAIPGREPSGANVLTF. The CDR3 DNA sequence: TGTGCCATCCCGGGGAGGGAACCCTCTGGGGCCAACGTCCTGACTTTC.

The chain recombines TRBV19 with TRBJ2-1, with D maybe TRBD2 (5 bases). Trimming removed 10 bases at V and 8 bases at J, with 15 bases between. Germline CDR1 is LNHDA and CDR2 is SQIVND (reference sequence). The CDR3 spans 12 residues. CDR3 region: CATQGSVDEQFF. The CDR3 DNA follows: TGTGCCACCCAAGGTAGCGTGGATGAGCAGTTCTTC.

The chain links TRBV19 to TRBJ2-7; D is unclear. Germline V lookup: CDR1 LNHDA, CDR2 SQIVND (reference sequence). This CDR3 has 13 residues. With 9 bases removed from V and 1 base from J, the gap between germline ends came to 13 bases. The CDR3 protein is CASSPAASYEQYF. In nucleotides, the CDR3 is TGTGCCAGCTCCCCGGCAGCATCCTACGAGCAGTACTTC.

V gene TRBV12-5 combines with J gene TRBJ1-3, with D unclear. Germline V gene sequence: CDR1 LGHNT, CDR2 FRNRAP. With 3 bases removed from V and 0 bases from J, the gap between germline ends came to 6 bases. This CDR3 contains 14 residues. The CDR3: CASGLRSSGNTIYF. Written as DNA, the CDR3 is TGTGCTAGTGGTTTAAGATCCTCTGGAAACACCATATATTTT.

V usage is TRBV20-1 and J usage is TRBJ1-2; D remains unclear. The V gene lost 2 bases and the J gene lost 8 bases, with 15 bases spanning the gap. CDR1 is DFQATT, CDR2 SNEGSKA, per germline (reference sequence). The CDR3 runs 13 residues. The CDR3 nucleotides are TGCAGTGCTAGAAGCTCCACAAGGAGGGGCTACACCTTC. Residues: CSARSSTRRGYTF.

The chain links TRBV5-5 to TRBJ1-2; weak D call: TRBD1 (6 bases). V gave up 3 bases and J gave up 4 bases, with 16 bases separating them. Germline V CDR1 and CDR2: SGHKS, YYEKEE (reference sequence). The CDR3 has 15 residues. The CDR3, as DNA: TGTGCCAGCAGCTCGGAGGGGGTCCCCGTCTATGGCTACACCTTC. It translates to CASSSEGVPVYGYTF.

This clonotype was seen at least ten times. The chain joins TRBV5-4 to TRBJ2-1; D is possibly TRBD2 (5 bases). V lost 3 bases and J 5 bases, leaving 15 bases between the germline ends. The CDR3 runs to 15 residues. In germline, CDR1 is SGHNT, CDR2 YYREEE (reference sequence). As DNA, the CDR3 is TGTGCCAGCAGCTCGGGATTCTCAAGTAACAATGAGCAGTTCTTC. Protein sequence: CASSSGFSSNNEQFF. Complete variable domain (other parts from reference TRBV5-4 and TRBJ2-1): ETGVTQSPTHLIKTRGQQVTLRCSSQSGHNTVSWYQQALGQGPQFIFQYYREEENGRGNFPPRFSGLQFPNYSSELNVNALELDDSALYLCASSSGFSSNNEQFFGPGTRLTVL.

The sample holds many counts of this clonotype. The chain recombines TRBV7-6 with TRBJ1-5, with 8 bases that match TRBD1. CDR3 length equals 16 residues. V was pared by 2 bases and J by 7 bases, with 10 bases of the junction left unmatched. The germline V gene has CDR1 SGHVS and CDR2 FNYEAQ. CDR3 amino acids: CASSLRPTGDFQPQHF. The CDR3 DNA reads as TGTGCCAGCAGCTTACGCCCGACAGGGGATTTCCAGCCCCAGCATTTT.

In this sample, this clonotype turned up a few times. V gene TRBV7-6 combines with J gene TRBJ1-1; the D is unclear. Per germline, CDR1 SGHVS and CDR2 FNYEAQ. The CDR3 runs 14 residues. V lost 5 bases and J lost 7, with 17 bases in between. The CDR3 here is CASSLTPGRVEAFF. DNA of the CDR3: TGTGCCAGCAGCCTTACACCCGGGCGGGTTGAAGCTTTCTTT.

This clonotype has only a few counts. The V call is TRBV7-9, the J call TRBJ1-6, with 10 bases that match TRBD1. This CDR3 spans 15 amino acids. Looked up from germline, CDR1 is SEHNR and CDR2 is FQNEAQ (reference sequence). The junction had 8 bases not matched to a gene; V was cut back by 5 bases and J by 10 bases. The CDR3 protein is CASSHGDRGISPLHF. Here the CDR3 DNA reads TGTGCCAGCAGCCACGGGGACAGGGGAATATCACCCCTCCACTTT.